One sample yielded the 16 T cell receptor delta chains listed below, sequenced in a study of γδ T cells in repeated Plasmodium falciparum infection (dated by TCRdb to about 2021). For bulk TCR repertoire analysis, Vgamma9/Vdelta2+ and Vdelta2-negative gammadelta T cell populations were flow-sorted out of peripheral blood mononuclear cells. The library came from multiplex PCR. Sequencer: Illumina MiSeq. TCRdb processed the public reads again with the CATT caller, after which rows with matching DNA were combined. The sample table holds under 50,000 delta-chain clones, of which roughly 1.6% were seen once. The ten top clones hold 8.6% of the sample. The sequenced sample consisted of gamma-delta T cells from blood. The receptors come from a pool of human donors (malaria-infected and uninfected, not separated).

On this clone itself: TCRdb shows a much larger clone's protein in place of this DNA's translation, and the two differ at residue 13, likely through a read error; the protein shown is translated from the DNA. The genes are TRDV1 and TRDJ1; 8 bases align to TRDD3. The J gene, left out of TCRdb, was set here by checking the DNA against germline. The CDR3 totals 17 residues. V was pared by 5 bases and J by 7 bases, with 18 bases of the junction left unmatched. Germline V CDR1 and CDR2: TSWWSYY, QGS. The CDR3 loop reads CALGTASFWGRHGKLIF. The CDR3 DNA reads as TGTGCTCTTGGGACCGCTTCCTTCTGGGGGAGACACGGTAAACTCATCTTT.

In this sample, this clone turned up many times. The rearrangement links TRDV1 to TRDJ1; TRDD2 aligns across 7 bases. The CDR3 extends over 21 amino acids. Trimming at V came to 2 bases and at J to 0 bases, leaving 21 bases not matched to a gene. Germline CDR1 is TSWWSYY and CDR2 is QGS. CDR3 sequence reads: CALGEAPSSHTRTLNTDKLIF. The CDR3, as DNA: TGTGCTCTTGGGGAAGCCCCTTCCTCTCATACGCGTACCCTAAACACCGATAAACTCATCTTT.

On this clone itself: The protein given by TCRdb reflects a much larger clone and differs at residue 5 from this DNA's translation, likely from a read error; the protein shown is the DNA's translation. V is TRDV1 and J is TRDJ1; 11 nucleotides align to TRDD3. The J gene, absent from TCRdb, was called here by matching the DNA to germline. V trimming: 4 bases; J trimming: 5 bases; junction bases outside the gene matches: 30. CDR3 length: 23 amino acids. Germline values: CDR1 TSWWSYY, CDR2 QGS. CDR3 region: CALGGPGLSFSNWGIWRQDKLIF. The CDR3 nucleotides are TGTGCTCTTGGGGGACCTGGGCTATCTTTCTCGAACTGGGGGATATGGAGGCAAGATAAACTCATCTTT.

This clone was detected a few times. This DNA's translation and the protein TCRdb lists, from a much larger clone, do not match at residue 10, likely due to a read error; the protein shown is translated from the DNA. The chain has TRDV1 and TRDJ1; D not certain. The J gene, missing from TCRdb, was assigned here through DNA to germline matching. Germline lookup yields CDR1 TSWWSYY and CDR2 QGS. This CDR3 contains 19 residues. V gave up 1 base and J gave up 4 bases, with 25 bases separating them. The CDR3 region is CALGEHKADQGARVDKLIF. The CDR3 bases are TGTGCTCTTGGGGAACATAAGGCGGACCAGGGTGCTCGGGTCGATAAACTCATCTTT.

This clone was seen ten or more times. Translating the DNA gives a protein that differs from the TCRdb entry at residue 21; the protein shown here is that DNA translation. The chain recombines TRDV1 with TRDJ1, with D perhaps given as TRDD2 or TRDD3 (9 bases each). TCRdb supplies no J gene; here it was assigned by aligning the nucleotide sequence to germline. The CDR3 runs 24 residues. The V gene's germline CDR1 is TSWWSYY and CDR2 QGS. The CDR3 bases are TGTGCTCTTGGGGAATTTGGTCGCCTTCCTACTCCCTATACTGGGGGACCTGACACCGATAGACTCATCTTT. Protein: CALGEFGRLPTPYTGGPDTDRLIF.

This clone was observed a handful of times. The protein in TCRdb stems from a much larger clone and differs at residue 4 from this DNA's translation, likely a read error; here the protein is translated from the DNA. The J gene is TRDJ1, the V gene TRDV1; 12 nucleotides align to TRDD3. V trimming: 7 bases; J trimming: 0 bases; junction bases outside the gene matches: 9. Germline CDR1 TSWWSYY, CDR2 QGS. CDR3 length: 17 amino acids. The CDR3: CALEIIWGIRYTDKLIF. CDR3 DNA sequence: TGTGCTCTTGAAATTATCTGGGGGATACGTTACACCGATAAACTCATCTTT.

Ten or more counts support this clone. This may be a read error: a much more frequent sequence differs by one nucleotide. Different DNA sequences within this sample yield the same CDR3. This chain uses TRDV1 with TRDJ1, with D perhaps assigned TRDD2 or TRDD3 (6 bases each). V lost 0 bases to trimming and J lost 4 bases, with 30 bases between them. The CDR3 has 21 amino acids. Germline assignment: CDR1 TSWWSYY and CDR2 QGS. The CDR3 coding sequence is TGTGCTCTTGGGGAACTCGGTCCTACAGAGCTACTGGGAGATTGGTGCGATAAACTCATCTTT. Its protein is CALGELGPTELLGDWCDKLIF.

This clone was recorded a few times. The protein that TCRdb holds for this DNA derives from a much larger clone and differs from the translated DNA at residue 9, which likely indicates a read error; the protein shown here is translated from the DNA. The chain joins TRDV1 to TRDJ1; a possible D gene is TRDD3 (6 bases). No J gene is reported in TCRdb; it was inferred here by comparing the DNA with germline. The CDR3 loop spans 19 amino acids. The germline gives CDR1 TSWWSYY, CDR2 QGS. Trimming took off 1 base at V and 4 bases at J, with 25 bases between the two ends. CDR3 residues: CALGEHKAGWGARVDKLIF. The CDR3 DNA sequence: TGTGCTCTTGGGGAACATAAGGCGGGCTGGGGTGCTCGGGTCGATAAACTCATCTTT.

Remarks on this clone: A read error likely explains why the TCRdb protein, taken from a much larger clone, differs from this DNA's translation at residue 16; the protein shown is translated from the DNA. This chain uses TRDV3 with TRDJ1; a possible D gene is TRDD2 (5 bases). TCRdb supplies no J gene; here it was assigned by aligning the nucleotide sequence to germline. CDR1 and CDR2 (germline): TVYSNPD, GDNSRS (reference sequence). This CDR3 has 21 amino acids. Deletions cut 5 bases from V and 3 bases from J, with 40 bases between. The CDR3 loop is CAANKPPPSSTGQGYADKLIF. The CDR3 region has the DNA TGTGCCGCTAATAAACCTCCCCCTTCATCTACCGGCCAGGGGTACGCCGATAAACTCATCTTT.

As to this clone: This likely stems from a read error, as it lies one base from a far larger clone. The sample carries other DNA sequences with the same CDR3. The CDR3 DNA follows: TGTGCTCTTGGGGGACCACAGGGGGTGCCCCGTCTTGGAACCGATAAACTCATCTTT. It codes for CALGGPQGVPRLGTDKLIF. The V call is TRDV1, the J call TRDJ1; maybe TRDD3 (5 bases). The J gene comes from matching the DNA to germline here; TCRdb lacks it. Trimming shortened V by 4 bases and J by 2 bases, and 26 bases separated the two germline ends. The CDR3 consists of 19 residues. Germline V gene sequence: CDR1 TSWWSYY, CDR2 QGS.

CDR3 in DNA: TGTGCCTGTGACTCGATTTTACTGGGGACCTCGTACACCGATAAACTCATCTTT. It translates to CACDSILLGTSYTDKLIF. This chain links TRDV2 with TRDJ1, with TRDD3 matching over 7 bases. TCRdb gives no J gene; it was assigned here by matching the DNA to germline. The CDR3 has 18 residues. The trim removed 3 bases at V and 0 bases at J, leaving 15 bases unmatched. From germline, CDR1 is GEAIGNYY and CDR2 EKD.

V gene TRDV2 combines with J gene TRDJ1; D may be TRDD3 (5 bases). TCRdb is silent on the J gene; assignment here came from matching the DNA to germline. Trimming pared 0 bases from V and 1 base from J, leaving 17 bases between. CDR3 length: 17 residues. Germline CDR1 and CDR2: GEAIGNYY and EKD. CDR3 nucleotide sequence: TGTGCCTGTGACACCGTTGATAGGGGAGTGCCCACCGATAAACTCATCTTT. This translates into CACDTVDRGVPTDKLIF.

This clone has ten or more counts. It may be a read error: a sequence one base away is much more abundant. The chain couples TRDV1 to TRDJ1; 9 bases are shared with TRDD3. The CDR3 length is 16 residues. Germline values: CDR1 TSWWSYY, CDR2 QGS. CDR3 protein: CALWEPVRRGIPKLIF. The CDR3 DNA reads as TGTGCTCTTTGGGAACCGGTCCGAAGGGGGATACCCAAACTCATCTTT.

This clone was recorded a few times. A far larger clone is one nucleotide away, so this likely arose from a read error. The identical CDR3 is also encoded by other nucleotide sequences in the sample. The V gene is listed as TRDV1; no J gene was called; the table's D gene call, TRDD3, was not cross checked with the DNA. CDR3 size: 19 residues. The germline CDR1 and CDR2 sequences are TSWWSYY and QGS. CDR3 region: CALGVSCGDPTCGTDKLIF. CDR3 coding DNA: TGTGCTCTTGGGGTTTCCTGTGGGGATCCTACCTGTGGGACCGATAAACTCATCTTC.

This clone came up a few times. The TCRdb record carries a much larger clone's protein, which differs from this DNA's translation at residue 5; a read error is the likely cause, and the protein listed here is the DNA translation. The chain is built from TRDV1 and TRDJ3; D is possibly TRDD3 (6 bases). The J gene, not given by TCRdb, was assigned here from a germline match of the nucleotide sequence. Trimming removed 9 bases from V and 1 base from J, with 22 bases in between. The CDR3 is 19 amino acids. The germline gives CDR1 TSWWSYY, CDR2 QGS. CDR3 sequence: CALELSLGGTSWDTRQMFF. In nucleotides, the CDR3 is TGTGCTCTCGAACTTTCACTCGGGGGGACATCCTGGGACACCCGACAGATGTTTTTC.

This clone appeared a few times. This is likely an artifact of a read error, given a far larger clone one base away. This sample includes further DNA sequences coding for the same CDR3. The CDR3 sequence is CALGERSYWGTLYTDKLIF. CDR3 nucleotides: TGTGCTCTTGGGGAACGTAGCTACTGGGGAACCTTGTACACCGATAAACTCATCTTT. The V and J genes are TRDV1 and TRDJ1; 7 bases are a match to TRDD3. V was pared by 1 base and J by 0 bases, with 14 bases of the junction left unmatched. The CDR3 consists of 19 residues. The germline V gene encodes CDR1 TSWWSYY and CDR2 QGS.